Below, 10 T cell receptor beta chains from the same sample are listed, as sequenced in a study of Graves' ophthalmopathy and Graves' hyperthyroidism. Amplifying from RNA transcripts, the study obtained TCR beta CDR3 regions. An opening RT-PCR round employed HTBI primers and preceded a second-round multiplex PCR. Via MiXCR, TCRdb re-called the multiplex PCR reads, giving one row per CDR3 protein. The repertoire holds more than 1,000,000 distinct CDR3 sequences, around a third seen once, with approximately 10% in the top ten. The sample consisted of peripheral blood or thyroid tissue (not recorded which). The receptors originated from an adult man with Graves' hyperthyroidism.

This sequence joins TRBV29-1 and TRBJ2-7, with D perhaps matching TRBD2 (6 bases). The germline V gene encodes CDR1 SQVTM and CDR2 ANQGSEA. Trimming cost V 6 bases and J 10 bases, with 25 bases left between them. The CDR3 length is 14 residues. The CDR3 DNA reads as TGCAGCGTAAAATCGAGCGGGTCGGACCAGTCCCAGTACTTC. Its protein product is CSVKSSGSDQSQYF.

The chain recombines TRBV10-1 with TRBJ1-1, with unresolved D. The CDR3 consists of 16 residues. Looked up from germline, CDR1 is WNHNN and CDR2 is SYGVQD (reference sequence). Trimming cost V 0 bases and J 6 bases, with 17 bases left between them. The DNA for the CDR3 is TGCGCCAGCAGTGAGTCCGGCATAGGACTTTCCCCTGAAGCTTTCTTT. It translates to CASSESGIGLSPEAFF.

The CDR3 sequence: CASSLSGLAGSTGELFF. CDR3 nucleotides: TGTGCCAGCAGCTTGTCTGGGCTAGCGGGAAGCACCGGGGAGCTGTTTTTT. The chain has TRBV5-6 and TRBJ2-2; 9 bases agree with TRBD2. V lost 1 base to trimming and J lost 4 bases; unmatched junction nucleotides: 8. Germline CDR1 and CDR2: SGHDT and YYEEEE. The CDR3 has 17 amino acids.

V is TRBV5-2 and J is TRBJ1-1; TRBD1 was called by the table and not checked on the DNA. TRBV5-2 is a pseudogene locus. The CDR3 spans 17 residues. The CDR3 region has the DNA TGTGCCAGCAGCGTGAACAAGGCCCCAACCCTGAACACTGAAGCTTTCTTT. It translates to CASSVNKAPTLNTEAFF.

V usage is TRBV7-8 and J usage is TRBJ1-6, with D tentatively TRBD1 (5 bases). V was clipped by 5 bases and J by 9 bases, with 17 bases between them. The CDR3 has 15 residues. Germline CDR1 reads SGHVS; CDR2 reads FQNEAQ. The DNA for the CDR3 is TGTGCCAGCAGCCGTACAGGCCGCATCGGTTCACCCCTCCACTTT. This codes for CASSRTGRIGSPLHF.

The rearrangement links TRBV29-1 to TRBJ2-5; D may be TRBD2 (6 bases). The germline V and J ends were trimmed by 4 bases and 3 bases, with 12 bases remaining between them. Germline lookup yields CDR1 SQVTM and CDR2 ANQGSEA. The length of the CDR3 is 13 residues. This CDR3 is CSVVGSSEETQYF. The CDR3 bases are TGCAGCGTTGTAGGGTCTAGCGAAGAGACCCAGTACTTC.

This clonotype has a count of ten or more. The gene calls are TRBV25-1 and TRBJ2-7, with D hard to call. The CDR3 sequence is 16 residues long. Germline V gene sequence: CDR1 MGHDK, CDR2 SYGVNS. V was cut by 2 bases and J by 2 bases, with 16 bases left in between. CDR3 amino acids: CASSEGISIIPYEQYF. As DNA, the CDR3 is TGTGCCAGCAGTGAAGGCATATCGATCATCCCCTACGAGCAGTACTTC.

This clonotype was seen repeatedly, ten times or more. V is TRBV14 and J is TRBJ1-2; D is ambiguous. Trimming shortened V by 0 bases and J by 3 bases, and 17 bases separated the two germline ends. CDR3 length equals 17 residues. Germline values: CDR1 SGHDN, CDR2 FVKESK. The CDR3 region is CASSQDLEGSGYYGYTF. The CDR3 coding sequence is TGTGCCAGCAGCCAAGATCTGGAAGGGTCGGGGTACTATGGCTACACCTTC.

The chain joins TRBV5-5 to TRBJ2-7, with D perhaps matching TRBD2 (5 bases). Germline lookup yields CDR1 SGHKS and CDR2 YYEKEE (reference sequence). The CDR3 is made up of 16 amino acids. V was shortened by 2 bases and J by 6 bases, with 21 bases between the two germline ends. The CDR3 DNA sequence: TGTGCCAGCAGCTTCGATATGCGGCAGGCCGCGGGCGAGCAGTACTTC. Amino acids: CASSFDMRQAAGEQYF.

This clonotype was seen more than once but under ten times. V usage is TRBV5-5 and J usage is TRBJ1-5; D gene unclear. V dropped 1 base and J dropped 8 bases, with 13 bases sitting between them. Germline loops: CDR1 SGHKS, CDR2 YYEKEE (reference sequence). This CDR3 has 14 residues. CDR3 sequence: CASSLMGAQEPQHF. As DNA, the CDR3 is TGTGCCAGCAGCTTGATGGGAGCCCAGGAGCCCCAGCATTTT.